This is a list of T cell receptor beta chains from one sample in a study of cytomegalovirus exposure and HLA in healthy donors. Profiled with immunoSEQ multiplex PCR; TCRdb holds only in-frame clones, not every one. Among about 150,000 clones listed, over 65% were seen once. The sample taken for sequencing was PBMCs. These receptors all stem from a woman between 40 and 50 years old in good health and CMV-seronegative. The CDR3 runs from the conserved cysteine through the conserved F or W. Fields, in order: V gene, J gene, D gene, clone size, CDR3 DNA, CDR3 protein. A D gene is named only where the DNA matches it firmly. Rows may omit the clone size; those that give it use once, few, many or a size class.

TRBV7-9,TRBJ1-5,TRBD1,NA,TGTGCCAGCAGCCCGGGACAGGGGGGAGGTAGCAATCAGCCCCAGCATTTT,CASSPGQGGGSNQPQHF
TRBV10-3,TRBJ2-1,TRBD2,NA,TGTGCCATCGGGGTCACCGGGACTAGCGGGGTATACAATGAGCAGTTCTTC,CAIGVTGTSGVYNEQFF
TRBV5-1,TRBJ1-1,NA,NA,TGCGCCAGCAGCTTGATGGGCAGGTTGAACACTGAAGCTTTCTTT,CASSLMGRLNTEAFF
TRBV9,TRBJ1-3,NA,NA,TGTGCCAGCAGCGTACAGGGGAACTCTGGAAACACCATATATTTT,CASSVQGNSGNTIYF
TRBV7-9,TRBJ1-1,NA,NA,TGTGCCAGCCAGGCCGGCCCCACTGAAGCTTTCTTT,CASQAGPTEAFF
TRBV6-8,TRBJ2-5,TRBD1,NA,TGTGCCAGCAGGGTACAGGGGGCTGGCGGGGAGACCCAGTACTTC,CASRVQGAGGETQYF
TRBV2,TRBJ1-5,NA,NA,TGTGCCAGCAGCGCTCTTTGGCCGGGTCGGGGAGATCAGCCCCAGCATTTT,CASSALWPGRGDQPQHF
TRBV2,TRBJ2-1,NA,NA,TGTGCCAGAAAGCAGGGGCCAAGAAAGTACGATGAGCAGTTCTTC,CARKQGPRKYDEQFF
TRBV21-1,TRBJ1-2,NA,few,TGTGCCAGCAGCCTTATCCTGGGACAGACTATCCACTATGGCTACACCTTC,CASSLILGQTIHYGYTF
TRBV2,TRBJ2-7,TRBD1,few,TGTGCCAGCAGGGGACAGGGAGTAGGGACCTACGAGCAGTACTTC,CASRGQGVGTYEQYF
TRBV9,TRBJ1-3,NA,few,TGTGCCAGCAGCGTAGACGCGATTGGAAACACCATATATTTT,CASSVDAIGNTIYF
TRBV27,TRBJ1-1,NA,NA,TGTGCCAGCAGCTCCTTTGACAGGCCGGGAGCTTTCTTT,CASSSFDRPGAFF
TRBV5-1,TRBJ2-1,TRBD2,once,TGCGCCAGCAGCTCGGGACTAGATTACTACAATGAGCAGTTCTTC,CASSSGLDYYNEQFF
TRBV7-9,TRBJ2-2,NA,NA,TGTGCCAGCAGCTTTGACAGACCGAACACCGGGGAGCTGTTTTTT,CASSFDRPNTGELFF
TRBV27,TRBJ1-1,NA,NA,TGTGCCAGCAGTTTATCGCAACGGGCTGAAGCTTTCTTT,CASSLSQRAEAFF
TRBV11-3,TRBJ2-5,TRBD2,NA,TGTGCCAGCAGCTCCACTAGCGGGGAAGAGACCCAGTACTTC,CASSSTSGEETQYF
TRBV6-1,TRBJ1-2,NA,NA,TGTGCCAGCAGGACGGGTGGCTATGGCTACACCTTC,CASRTGGYGYTF
TRBV7-9,TRBJ2-2,TRBD2,NA,TGTGCCAGCAGCACGAGGACTAGCTTCGCCGGGGAGCTGTTTTTT,CASSTRTSFAGELFF
TRBV29-1,TRBJ1-2,NA,once,TGCAGCGGATGGCGTGGGGACTATAACTATGGCTACACCTTC,CSGWRGDYNYGYTF
TRBV10-3,TRBJ2-3,NA,NA,TGTGCCATCAGTGGACTCTCAGGGGTAGGGACAGATACGCAGTATTTT,CAISGLSGVGTDTQYF
TRBV27,TRBJ1-3,NA,few,TGTGCCAGCAAGAGGGTTTCCGGAAACACCATATATTTT,CASKRVSGNTIYF
TRBV6-5,TRBJ2-1,NA,NA,TGTGCCAGCAGTTACGTTTTAGTGATTTCCGGGAATGAGCAGTTCTTC,CASSYVLVISGNEQFF
TRBV7-2,TRBJ1-2,NA,NA,TGTGCCAGCAGCCGCTCGGGGTGGCCGAGCTATGGCTACACCTTC,CASSRSGWPSYGYTF
TRBV27,TRBJ1-6,TRBD1,NA,TGTGCCAGCAGTTTATTTATAGGACAGGGAGCTTCACCCCTCCACTTT,CASSLFIGQGASPLHF
TRBV9,TRBJ1-2,TRBD1,NA,TGTGCCAGCAGCCCCCAGGGACAGGGAACAAATGGCTACACCTTC,CASSPQGQGTNGYTF
TRBV5-1,TRBJ2-5,TRBD2,NA,TGCGCCAGCAGCCCGACTAGCGGGGCCCAAGAGACCCAGTACTTC,CASSPTSGAQETQYF
TRBV6-5,TRBJ1-2,NA,NA,TGTGCCAGCAGTTATGCGACCGTTGGGACATTTGGCTACACCTTC,CASSYATVGTFGYTF
TRBV6-5,TRBJ2-1,TRBD1,once,TGTGCCAGCAGTTACATTAACAGGGGTGTTAATGAGCAGTTCTTC,CASSYINRGVNEQFF
TRBV29-1,TRBJ2-1,TRBD2,NA,TGCAGCGGGACTAGCGGGAGGTTTGATGAGCAGTTCTTC,CSGTSGRFDEQFF
TRBV4-1,TRBJ2-2,TRBD2,NA,TGCGCCAGCAGCCAAGAACTAGCGGGAGACACCGGGGAGCTGTTTTTT,CASSQELAGDTGELFF
TRBV5-4,TRBJ2-2,TRBD2,NA,TGTGCCAGCTTGGGCGGGGGTCCCAACACCGGGGAGCTGTTTTTT,CASLGGGPNTGELFF
TRBV7-2,TRBJ2-1,NA,once,TGTGCCAGCAGCTTACGCTGGGGGCCTGGGGAGCAGTTCTTC,CASSLRWGPGEQFF
TRBV5-1,TRBJ1-1,TRBD1,NA,TGCGCCAGCAGCTTGGAAGGGACAGGGTACACTGAAGCTTTCTTT,CASSLEGTGYTEAFF
TRBV7-8,TRBJ2-1,NA,NA,TGTGCCAGCAGCTTAGCCGGGAGTAGCCACAATGAGCAGTTCTTC,CASSLAGSSHNEQFF
TRBV5-1,TRBJ2-1,TRBD2,NA,TGCGCCAGCAGCCTGGGGCGGACTAGCGGGAGGGCCGGTCGGAGAGATGAGCAGTTCTTC,CASSLGRTSGRAGRRDEQFF
TRBV7-8,TRBJ1-5,NA,NA,TGTGCCAGCAGCTTGGGGGGGGCAGGGAGAAACCAGCCCCAGCATTTT,CASSLGGAGRNQPQHF
TRBV6-1,TRBJ2-3,NA,NA,TGTGCCAGCAGGGGGACACTAAGCACAGATACGCAGTATTTT,CASRGTLSTDTQYF
TRBV13,TRBJ2-1,TRBD2,NA,TGTGCCAGCAGCCCGCGGACTAGCGGCAGCTCCTACAATGAGCAGTTCTTC,CASSPRTSGSSYNEQFF
TRBV30,TRBJ1-1,TRBD1,few,TGTGCCTGGAGTGCGGGACAGGGGGCTCCCTGGAGTGAAGCTTTCTTT,CAWSAGQGAPWSEAFF
TRBV7-9,TRBJ1-2,NA,NA,TGTGCCAGCAGCTTAAACGAGGGAACCGGCTTCTATGGCTACACCTTC,CASSLNEGTGFYGYTF
TRBV25-1,TRBJ2-7,NA,NA,TGTGCCAGCAGTGATCAATCCGGGACACTCTACGAGCAGTACTTC,CASSDQSGTLYEQYF
TRBV9,TRBJ1-3,NA,NA,TGTGCCAGCAGCTTACAAGGGGTCTTCTCTGGAAACACCATATATTTT,CASSLQGVFSGNTIYF
TRBV5-1,TRBJ2-3,TRBD2,once,TGCGCCAGCAGCTCGGTGGTTAGCGGGAGAACAGATACGCAGTATTTT,CASSSVVSGRTDTQYF
TRBV7-2,TRBJ2-6,NA,NA,TGTGCCAGCAGCTTCTCCGGCTCTGGGGCCAACGTCCTGACTTTC,CASSFSGSGANVLTF
TRBV29-1,TRBJ2-3,NA,NA,TGCAGCGCCCGGGACACCGGCACAGATACGCAGTATTTT,CSARDTGTDTQYF
TRBV7-8,TRBJ2-5,TRBD2,NA,TGTGCCACTGGCGGGAGACTGGGGGAGACCCAGTACTTC,CATGGRLGETQYF
TRBV7-9,TRBJ2-7,TRBD1,NA,TGTGCCAGCAGCCCCCCGGGACAGGGAATCTCCTACGAGCAGTACTTC,CASSPPGQGISYEQYF
TRBV13,TRBJ1-2,NA,NA,TGTGCCAGCAGCTTAAGCGTCGGTGGCTACACCTTC,CASSLSVGGYTF
TRBV6-4,TRBJ2-1,TRBD2,NA,TGTGCCAGCAGTGACTCGGGACTAGCCTACAATGAGCAGTTCTTC,CASSDSGLAYNEQFF
TRBV2,TRBJ2-5,NA,NA,TGTGCCAGCAAGGTGGCGGTGGAGGAGACCCAGTACTTC,CASKVAVEETQYF
TRBV6-6,TRBJ2-5,TRBD1,NA,TGTGCCAGCAGGGGACAGGAGATGGAGACCCAGTACTTC,CASRGQEMETQYF
TRBV6-5,TRBJ2-1,TRBD2,NA,TGTGCCAGTTTTCCACTAGCGGGAGGGGAGAATGAGCAGTTCTTC,CASFPLAGGENEQFF
TRBV5-4,TRBJ2-2,NA,NA,TGTGCCAGCAGCTTGGGTTTGGCTCCCGGGGAGCTGTTTTTT,CASSLGLAPGELFF
TRBV10-3,TRBJ1-1,NA,once,TGTGCCATCAGTGGCGGACTGATGAACACTGAAGCTTTCTTT,CAISGGLMNTEAFF
TRBV2,TRBJ1-1,NA,few,TGTGCCAGCAGGACCCCGCGGGGGAGAATCACTGAAGCTTTCTTT,CASRTPRGRITEAFF
TRBV28,TRBJ1-4,NA,NA,TGTGCCAGCAGTTTATCAGCAGGTCGTAATGAAAAACTGTTTTTT,CASSLSAGRNEKLFF
TRBV5-1,TRBJ2-1,NA,few,TGCGCCAGCAGCTTGGACAGGATGAGCTCCTACAATGAGCAGTTCTTC,CASSLDRMSSYNEQFF
TRBV5-1,TRBJ1-1,NA,NA,TGCGCCAGCAGCTTGTCAGGCCCCGAAGCTTTCTTT,CASSLSGPEAFF
TRBV7-9,TRBJ2-2,TRBD2,NA,TGTGCCAGCAGCTTAGCGCGGGGGACCGGGGAGCTGTTTTTT,CASSLARGTGELFF
TRBV27,TRBJ2-1,TRBD1,NA,TGTGCCACCCAGGGACAGATGTACAATGAGCAGTTCTTC,CATQGQMYNEQFF